This TCR beta chain was recovered during a study of OX40 agonist ivuxolimab in advanced cancers. Study-wide context: Of mixed ages from about 23 to 85 and averaging about 65 years, the group was roughly 85% male. Study results and caveats: On average, CD8+ T cells showed a greater number of expanded clones than CD4+. The expanded peripheral T cells' antigen specificity was not determined. Also present in some nonresponders was a low level of normalized T-cell clonal expansion.

This CDR3 has 16 residues. CDR1 is SGHTA, CDR2 FQGTGA, per germline. J was trimmed by 4 bases and V by 3 bases; bases with no gene match: 3. Clones were sequenced by immunoSEQ multiplex PCR, and TCRdb holds only the in-frame ones, with some missing. Of some 23,000 clones listed, around 79% were seen once; the top ten hold roughly 13%. This clone occurred once. Its antigen is still unknown. Sequenced here: CD4+ or CD8+ T cells sorted from blood, sampled in a trial of the OX40 agonist ivuxolimab. The TCR comes from an adult with an advanced solid tumor such as melanoma, head and neck, liver or kidney cancer. The rearrangement joins TRBV7-3 to TRBJ2-3; 14 nucleotides agree with TRBD2. The CDR3 DNA is TGTGCCAGCAGCTTTGGGACTAGCGGGGGCCCAGATACGCAGTATTTT. It yields the protein CASSFGTSGGPDTQYF.